These 27 T cell receptor beta chains originate from one sample sequenced in a study of CXCR3-negative and CXCR3-positive naive CD8 T cells. UMI labels and 5' RACE were used to prepare the TRB cDNA libraries. TCRdb reprocessed the 5' RACE reads; each CDR3 protein has one entry and no DNA is given. The sample totals 100,000 to 150,000 distinct CDR3 sequences. Sequencing used naive CXCR3- CD8+ T cells from blood. The subset: CD45RO-CCR7+CD27+CD95- naive CD8+ T cells lacking CXCR3 (TNR3-). The receptors stem from a human donor in good health. Some clones in this sample may be carry-over from other donors' samples.

The chain employs TRBV14 and TRBJ2-7; the D call from TCRdb, TRBD1, cannot be confirmed without DNA. CDR1 SGHDN and CDR2 FVKESK come from the germline V gene. This CDR3 is 14 amino acids long. This chain's CDR3 is CASSQRPTGEEQYF. Filled out from reference TRBV14 and TRBJ2-7, the complete variable domain reads EAGVTQFPSHSVIEKGQTVTLRCDPISGHDNLYWYRRVMGKEIKFLLHFVKESKQDESGMPNNRFLAERTGGTYSTLKVQPAELEDSGVYFCASSQRPTGEEQYFGPGTRLTVT.

The chain combines TRBV4-1 with TRBJ1-6; without DNA, the TCRdb call of TRBD1 cannot be checked. The CDR3 has 15 amino acids. CDR1 and CDR2 (germline): MGHRA, YSYEKL. This CDR3 reads CASSQVSGYNSPLHF.

This chain connects TRBV27 to TRBJ2-7; the D call from TCRdb, TRBD2, cannot be confirmed without DNA. In germline, CDR1 is MNHEY, CDR2 SMNVEV (reference sequence). The CDR3 extends over 14 amino acids. The CDR3 protein is CASSSLGLLREQYF.

The CDR3 sequence: CASSQVRGITDTQYF. V is TRBV3-1 and J is TRBJ2-3. Germline-derived CDR1 and CDR2 are LGHDT and YNNKEL (reference sequence). The CDR3 runs to 15 residues.

The chain uses TRBV7-9 and TRBJ2-7; TCRdb outputs TRBD1, but without DNA this stays unchecked. Germline V gene lookup returns CDR1 SEHNR and CDR2 FQNEAQ (reference sequence). The CDR3 totals 16 residues. CDR3 in amino acids: CASSLVTIGAGNEQYF.

The gene calls are TRBV15 and TRBJ2-7; TCRdb designates TRBD2, a call that cannot be tested without DNA. Germline V gene data show CDR1 as LNHNV and CDR2 as YYDKDF (reference sequence). CDR3 length: 13 residues. The CDR3 here is CAIAPGLASEQYF.

The chain employs TRBV29-1 and TRBJ2-1; the TCRdb D gene call, TRBD1, has no DNA to confirm it. The CDR3 extends over 15 amino acids. Germline-derived CDR1 and CDR2 are SQVTM and ANQGSEA. This CDR3 reads CSVGGGQGAYNEQFF.

The genes are TRBV9 and TRBJ2-7; the TRBD2 assignment by TCRdb is unverifiable without DNA. Germline CDR1 and CDR2: SGDLS and YYNGEE. This CDR3 spans 15 amino acids. CDR3: CASSVDGSGVYEQYF.

This rearrangement joins TRBV29-1 to TRBJ2-7; TCRdb's D call of TRBD1 is untestable without DNA. CDR1 is SQVTM and CDR2 is ANQGSEA in the germline V gene. This CDR3 contains 11 residues. The CDR3 is CSASGGYEQYF.

J is TRBJ2-5 and V is TRBV28; TCRdb's D call of TRBD1 is untestable without DNA. This CDR3 is 16 amino acids long. Looked up from germline, CDR1 is MDHEN and CDR2 is SYDVKM. CDR3 in amino acids: CASSDTDRAYQETQYF.

The chain couples TRBV7-6 to TRBJ2-7. CDR1 is SGHVS and CDR2 is FNYEAQ in the germline V gene. The CDR3 runs 13 residues. This CDR3 is CASSLQDSYEQYF.

The V call is TRBV12-3 or TRBV12-4, the J call TRBJ2-7; the TRBD1 assignment by TCRdb is unverifiable without DNA. The CDR3 length is 15 residues. CDR3: CASRTSHRGVNEQYF.

The chain links TRBV20-1 to TRBJ2-2; the D gene TCRdb calls, TRBD2, cannot be checked with no DNA. CDR1 and CDR2 from the germline V gene are DFQATT and SNEGSKA (reference sequence). This CDR3 contains 14 residues. Here the CDR3 reads CSARDDEGGGELFF.

J is TRBJ2-3 and V is TRBV27; TCRdb lists TRBD1, though no DNA is available to test this call. Germline CDR1 reads MNHEY; CDR2 reads SMNVEV (reference sequence). CDR3 length: 14 amino acids. The CDR3 loop reads CASGQGFLTDTQYF.

The V call is TRBV19, the J call TRBJ2-1; checking the TCRdb D call of TRBD1 is not possible without DNA. Per germline, CDR1 LNHDA and CDR2 SQIVND (reference sequence). This CDR3 comprises 15 residues. The CDR3 sequence: CAIGRGASSYNEQFF.

This chain joins TRBV13 and TRBJ2-1. The CDR3 runs 13 residues. Germline values: CDR1 PRHDT, CDR2 FYEKMQ (reference sequence). The CDR3 sequence is CASSLGFGQMQFF.

The V call is TRBV7-9, the J call TRBJ2-5. The CDR3 consists of 14 residues. Germline lookup yields CDR1 SEHNR and CDR2 FQNEAQ (reference sequence). CDR3 sequence reads: CASSPTIAWETQYF.

V gene TRBV29-1 combines with J gene TRBJ2-1. CDR3 length equals 11 residues. Germline V gene sequence: CDR1 SQVTM, CDR2 ANQGSEA. The CDR3 here is CSVDPYNEQFF.

The V gene is TRBV27, the J gene TRBJ1-2. CDR1 is MNHEY and CDR2 is SMNVEV in the germline V gene (reference sequence). CDR3 size: 13 residues. This CDR3 reads CASSLVSGDGYTF.

The chain is built from TRBV9 and TRBJ1-1; the TCRdb call, TRBD1, lacks DNA for checking. CDR3 length equals 15 residues. Germline CDR1 is SGDLS and CDR2 is YYNGEE. The CDR3 sequence is CASSETGAMNTEAFF.

This rearrangement joins TRBV20-1 to TRBJ2-7. Germline V gene sequence: CDR1 DFQATT, CDR2 SNEGSKA (reference sequence). There are 11 residues in the CDR3. The CDR3 spells CSAKLGYEQYF.

The rearrangement uses TRBV4-3 and TRBJ2-1; TCRdb returns TRBD1, unconfirmable since there is no DNA. Germline assignment: CDR1 LGHNA and CDR2 YSLEER. CDR3 size: 17 residues. CDR3 region: CASSQESSGGLYNEQFF.

J is TRBJ2-5 and V is TRBV6-5; TCRdb returns TRBD1, unconfirmable since there is no DNA. The CDR3 has 14 amino acids. Per the germline V gene, CDR1 is MNHEY and CDR2 is SVGAGI. The CDR3: CASRDRGLQETQYF.

The V call is TRBV7-9, the J call TRBJ2-7. This CDR3 region has 12 residues. Germline loops: CDR1 SEHNR, CDR2 FQNEAQ (reference sequence). CDR3 loop: CASSTAKHEQYF.

The chain carries TRBV12-3 or TRBV12-4 and TRBJ1-2; TCRdb reports TRBD1, a call that lacks DNA to check it against. CDR3 length: 15 residues. CDR3 sequence reads: CASSLFSRQGDGYTF.

The J gene is TRBJ1-1, the V gene TRBV20-1. CDR1 is DFQATT and CDR2 is SNEGSKA in the germline V gene (reference sequence). CDR3 length equals 12 residues. CDR3 loop: CSAPVGRTEAFF.

This chain connects TRBV29-1 to TRBJ2-1; TCRdb's D call of TRBD2 is untestable without DNA. The CDR3 contains 15 residues. Per germline, CDR1 SQVTM and CDR2 ANQGSEA. CDR3 in amino acids: CSVDTSGGTYNEQFF.